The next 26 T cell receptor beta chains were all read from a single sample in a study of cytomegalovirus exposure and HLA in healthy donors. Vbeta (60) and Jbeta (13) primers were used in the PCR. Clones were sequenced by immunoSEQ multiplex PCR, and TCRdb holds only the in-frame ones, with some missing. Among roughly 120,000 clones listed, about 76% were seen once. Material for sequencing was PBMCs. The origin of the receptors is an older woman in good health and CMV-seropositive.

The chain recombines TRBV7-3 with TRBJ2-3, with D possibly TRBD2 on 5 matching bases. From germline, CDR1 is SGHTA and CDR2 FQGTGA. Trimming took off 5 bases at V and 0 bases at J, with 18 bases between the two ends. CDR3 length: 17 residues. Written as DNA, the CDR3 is TGTGCCAGCAGCCTCGGTCCAAGCGGTTTGAGCACAGATACGCAGTATTTT. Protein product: CASSLGPSGLSTDTQYF.

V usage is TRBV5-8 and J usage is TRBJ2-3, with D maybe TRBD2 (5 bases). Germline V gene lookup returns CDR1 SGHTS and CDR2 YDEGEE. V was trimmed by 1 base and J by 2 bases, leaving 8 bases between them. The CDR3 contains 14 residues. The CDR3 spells CASSLSGVTDTQYF. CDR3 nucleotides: TGTGCCAGCAGCTTGAGCGGAGTCACAGATACGCAGTATTTT.

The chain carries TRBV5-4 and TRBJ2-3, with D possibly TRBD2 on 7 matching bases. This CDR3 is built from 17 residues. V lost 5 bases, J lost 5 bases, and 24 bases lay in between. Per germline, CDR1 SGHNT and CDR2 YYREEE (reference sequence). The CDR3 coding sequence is TGTGCCAGCAGTTCGGGAATAGGATTGGGGGGGCAAGATACGCAGTATTTT. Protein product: CASSSGIGLGGQDTQYF.

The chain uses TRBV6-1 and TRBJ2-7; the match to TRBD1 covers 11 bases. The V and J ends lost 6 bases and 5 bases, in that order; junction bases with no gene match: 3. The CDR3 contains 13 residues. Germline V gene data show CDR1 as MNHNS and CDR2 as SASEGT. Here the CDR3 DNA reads TGTGCCAGCAGCCGGGACAGGGGGGACGAGCAGTACTTC. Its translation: CASSRDRGDEQYF.

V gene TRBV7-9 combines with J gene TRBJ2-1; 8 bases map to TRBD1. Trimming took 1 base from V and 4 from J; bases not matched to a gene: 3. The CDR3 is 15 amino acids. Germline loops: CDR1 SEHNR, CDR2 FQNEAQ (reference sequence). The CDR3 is CASSLGRGPYNEQFF. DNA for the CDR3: TGTGCCAGCAGCTTAGGCAGGGGGCCTTACAATGAGCAGTTCTTC.

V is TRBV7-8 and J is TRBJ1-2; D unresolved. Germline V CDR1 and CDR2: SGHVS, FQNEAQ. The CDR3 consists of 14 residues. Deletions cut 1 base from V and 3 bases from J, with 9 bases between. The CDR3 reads CASSLVELHYGYTF. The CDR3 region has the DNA TGTGCCAGCAGCTTAGTAGAGCTCCACTATGGCTACACCTTC.

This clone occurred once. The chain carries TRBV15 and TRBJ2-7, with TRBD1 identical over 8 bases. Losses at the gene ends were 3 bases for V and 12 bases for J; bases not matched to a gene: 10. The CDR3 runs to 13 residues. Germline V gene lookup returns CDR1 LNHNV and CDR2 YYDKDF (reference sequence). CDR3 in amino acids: CATSSGSRDRSYF. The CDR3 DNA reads TGTGCCACCAGCAGCGGATCCCGGGACAGGTCGTACTTC.

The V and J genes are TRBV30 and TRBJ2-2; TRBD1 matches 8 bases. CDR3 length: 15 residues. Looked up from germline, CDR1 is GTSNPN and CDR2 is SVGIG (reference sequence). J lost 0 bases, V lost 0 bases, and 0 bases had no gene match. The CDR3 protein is CAWSVQGANTGELFF. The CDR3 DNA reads TGTGCCTGGAGTGTACAGGGGGCGAACACCGGGGAGCTGTTTTTT. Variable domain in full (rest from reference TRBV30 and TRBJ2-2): SQTIHQWPATLVQPVGSPLSLECTVEGTSNPNLYWYRQAAGRGLQLLFYSVGIGQISSEVPQNLSASRPQDRQFILSSKKLLLSDSGFYLCAWSVQGANTGELFFGEGSRLTVL.

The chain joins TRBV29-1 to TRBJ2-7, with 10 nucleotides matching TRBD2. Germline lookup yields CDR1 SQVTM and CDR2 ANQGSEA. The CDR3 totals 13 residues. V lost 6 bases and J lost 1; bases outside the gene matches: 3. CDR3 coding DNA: TGCAGCGTAGCTAGCGGGAGTTCCTACGAGCAGTACTTC. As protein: CSVASGSSYEQYF.

CDR3 bases: TGTGCCAGCAGTCCAGGTTTCTCTGGAAACACCATATATTTT. Its protein is CASSPGFSGNTIYF. The V gene is TRBV7-6, the J gene TRBJ1-3; no clear D gene. Germline V CDR1 and CDR2: SGHVS, FNYEAQ. V gave up 6 bases and J gave up 0 bases, with 9 bases separating them. This CDR3 is built from 14 residues.

CDR3 in DNA: TGTGCCATCAGTGAGTCCCAACAGCCCCAGCATTTT. Translation: CAISESQQPQHF. The V gene is TRBV10-3, the J gene TRBJ1-5, with no clear D. V lost 0 bases and J lost 7, with 4 bases in between. This CDR3 is built from 12 residues. Looked up from germline, CDR1 is ENHRY and CDR2 is SYGVKD.

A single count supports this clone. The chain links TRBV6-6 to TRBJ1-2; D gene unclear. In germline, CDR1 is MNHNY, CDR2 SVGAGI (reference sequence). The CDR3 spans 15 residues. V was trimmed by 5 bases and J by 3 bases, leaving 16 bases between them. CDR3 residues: CASSAERRGYYGYTF. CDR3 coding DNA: TGTGCCAGCAGTGCCGAAAGGCGCGGGTACTATGGCTACACCTTC.

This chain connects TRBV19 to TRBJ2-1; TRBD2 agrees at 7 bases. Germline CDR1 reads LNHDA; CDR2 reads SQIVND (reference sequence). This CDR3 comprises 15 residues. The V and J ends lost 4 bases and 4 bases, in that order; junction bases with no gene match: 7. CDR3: CASSSRAGVYNEQFF. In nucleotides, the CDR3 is TGTGCCAGTAGTAGCCGTGCGGGAGTTTACAATGAGCAGTTCTTC.

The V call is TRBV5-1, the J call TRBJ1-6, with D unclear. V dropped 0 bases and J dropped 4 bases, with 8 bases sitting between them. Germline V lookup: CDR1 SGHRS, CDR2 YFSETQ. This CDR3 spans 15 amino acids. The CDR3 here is CASSLGQQYNSPLHF. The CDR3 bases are TGCGCCAGCAGCTTGGGACAACAATATAATTCACCCCTCCACTTT.

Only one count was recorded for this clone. The CDR3: CASSPGVRRTEAFF. The CDR3 DNA reads as TGTGCCAGCTCACCGGGAGTGAGGAGGACTGAAGCTTTCTTT. This chain connects TRBV18 to TRBJ1-1; D gene ambiguous. Trimming removed 3 bases from V and 5 bases from J, with 13 bases in between. The CDR3 has 14 residues. Germline V gene lookup returns CDR1 KGHSH and CDR2 LQKENI.

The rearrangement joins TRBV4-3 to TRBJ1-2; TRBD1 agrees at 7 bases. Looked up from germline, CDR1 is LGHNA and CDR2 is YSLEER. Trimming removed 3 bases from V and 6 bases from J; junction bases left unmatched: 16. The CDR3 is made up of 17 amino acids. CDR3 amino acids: CASSQEIVDRSPNGYTF. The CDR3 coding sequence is TGCGCCAGCAGCCAGGAAATCGTGGACAGGAGCCCTAATGGCTACACCTTC.

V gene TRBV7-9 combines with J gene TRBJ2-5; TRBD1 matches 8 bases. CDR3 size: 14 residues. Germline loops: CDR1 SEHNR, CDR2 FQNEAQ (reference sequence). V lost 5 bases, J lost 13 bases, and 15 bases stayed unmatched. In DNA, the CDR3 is TGTGCCAGCAGCATTACCGGGACAGGACCCAGGGGGTACTTC. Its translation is CASSITGTGPRGYF.

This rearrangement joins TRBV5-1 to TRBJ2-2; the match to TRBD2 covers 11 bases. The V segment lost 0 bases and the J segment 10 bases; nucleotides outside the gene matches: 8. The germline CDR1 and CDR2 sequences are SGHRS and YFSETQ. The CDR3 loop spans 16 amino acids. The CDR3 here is CASSLGLAGGPEELFF. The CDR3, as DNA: TGCGCCAGCAGCTTGGGTTTAGCGGGAGGGCCGGAGGAGCTGTTTTTT.

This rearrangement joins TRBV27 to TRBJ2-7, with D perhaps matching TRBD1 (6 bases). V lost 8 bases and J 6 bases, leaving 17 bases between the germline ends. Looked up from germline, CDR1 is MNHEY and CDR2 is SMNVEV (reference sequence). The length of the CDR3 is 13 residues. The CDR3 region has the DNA TGTGCCAGCGGTATCTACAGGGCCGGCGAGCAGTACTTC. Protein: CASGIYRAGEQYF.

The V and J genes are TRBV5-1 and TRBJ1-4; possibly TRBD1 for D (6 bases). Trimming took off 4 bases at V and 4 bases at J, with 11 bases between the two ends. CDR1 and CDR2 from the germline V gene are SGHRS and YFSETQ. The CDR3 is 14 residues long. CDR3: CASSLRTDNEKLFF. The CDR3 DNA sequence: TGCGCCAGCAGCCTTAGGACAGATAATGAAAAACTGTTTTTT.

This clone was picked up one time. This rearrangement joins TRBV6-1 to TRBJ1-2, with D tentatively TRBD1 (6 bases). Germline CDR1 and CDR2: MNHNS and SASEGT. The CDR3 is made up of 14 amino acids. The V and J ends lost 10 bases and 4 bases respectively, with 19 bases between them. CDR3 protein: CATDSSQGFYGYTF. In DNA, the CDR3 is TGTGCCACCGACTCGTCACAGGGATTCTATGGCTACACCTTC.

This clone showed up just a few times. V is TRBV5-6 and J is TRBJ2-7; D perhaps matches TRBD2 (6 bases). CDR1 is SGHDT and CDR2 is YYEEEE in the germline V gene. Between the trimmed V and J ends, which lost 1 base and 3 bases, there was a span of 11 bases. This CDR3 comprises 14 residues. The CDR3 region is CASSLPDYNYEQYF. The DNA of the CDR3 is TGTGCCAGCAGCTTGCCGGACTACAACTACGAGCAGTACTTC.

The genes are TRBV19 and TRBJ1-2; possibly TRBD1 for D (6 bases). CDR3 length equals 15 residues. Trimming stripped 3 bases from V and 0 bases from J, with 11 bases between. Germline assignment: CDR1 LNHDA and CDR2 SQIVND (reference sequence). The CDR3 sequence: CASSMGDRTNYGYTF. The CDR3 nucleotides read TGTGCCAGTAGTATGGGTGACAGGACTAACTATGGCTACACCTTC. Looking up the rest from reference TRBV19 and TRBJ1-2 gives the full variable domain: DGGITQSPKYLFRKEGQNVTLSCEQNLNHDAMYWYRQDPGQGLRLIYYSQIVNDFQKGDIAEGYSVSREKKESFPLTVTSAQKNPTAFYLCASSMGDRTNYGYTFGSGTRLTVV.

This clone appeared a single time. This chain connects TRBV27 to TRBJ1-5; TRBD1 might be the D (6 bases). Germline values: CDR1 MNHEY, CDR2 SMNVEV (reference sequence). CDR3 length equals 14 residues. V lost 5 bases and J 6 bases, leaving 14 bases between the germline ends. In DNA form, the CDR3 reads TGTGCCAGCAGTAAACAGGGAGGGGGTCAGCCCCAGCATTTT. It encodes CASSKQGGGQPQHF.

CDR3 coding DNA: TGCGCCAGCAGCTTGCTGGTAGCGGGGCACAAAGAGACCCAGTACTTC. Residues: CASSLLVAGHKETQYF. The V gene is TRBV5-1, the J gene TRBJ2-5, with 8 bases aligning to TRBD2. CDR3 length equals 16 residues. V lost 1 base to trimming and J lost 3 bases; unmatched junction nucleotides: 8. CDR1 and CDR2 (germline): SGHRS, YFSETQ.

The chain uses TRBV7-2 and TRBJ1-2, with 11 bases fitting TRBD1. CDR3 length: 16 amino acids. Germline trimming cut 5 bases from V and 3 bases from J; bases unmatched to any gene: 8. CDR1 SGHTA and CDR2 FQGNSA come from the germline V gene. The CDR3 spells CASSPPGQGAHYGYTF. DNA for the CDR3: TGTGCCAGCAGCCCGCCCGGACAGGGGGCTCACTATGGCTACACCTTC. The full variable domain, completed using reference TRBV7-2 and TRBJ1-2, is GAGVSQSPSNKVTEKGKDVELRCDPISGHTALYWYRQSLGQGLEFLIYFQGNSAPDKSGLPSDRFSAERTGGSVSTLTIQRTQQEDSAVYLCASSPPGQGAHYGYTFGSGTRLTVV.